The 30 T cell receptor beta chains reported below all come from one sample, sequenced in a study of blood T cell repertoires in COVID-19. Sequenced by immunoSEQ multiplex PCR; TCRdb stores in-frame clones only, minus some. The table has about 300,000 clones, roughly nine tenths seen once. Sequencing was performed on PBMCs or T cells enriched from blood (not recorded which). The receptors derive from a woman aged 40 to 49 who had recovered from COVID-19.

The chain carries TRBV6-5 and TRBJ2-1, with 10 bases that match TRBD2. The CDR3 runs 15 residues. With 5 bases clipped from V and 1 base from J, the junction kept 2 bases outside the gene matches. Germline loops: CDR1 MNHEY, CDR2 SVGAGI. CDR3: CASSTSGKSYNEQFF. The CDR3 nucleotides are TGTGCCAGCAGTACTAGCGGGAAGTCCTACAATGAGCAGTTCTTC.

Points on this clone: The identical CDR3 is also encoded by other nucleotide sequences in the sample. V is TRBV30 and J is TRBJ1-4, with 9 positions matching TRBD1. Germline V gives CDR1 GTSNPN, CDR2 SVGIG (reference sequence). The CDR3 consists of 14 residues. With 3 bases clipped from V and 5 bases from J, the junction kept 4 bases outside the gene matches. CDR3 bases: TGTGCCTGGAGATCCGGGACAGGGAATGAAAAACTGTTTTTT. Its protein is CAWRSGTGNEKLFF.

This clone was seen a handful of times. The chain uses TRBV6-4 and TRBJ1-2, with TRBD1 matching over 8 bases. CDR1 and CDR2 from the germline V gene are MRHNA and SNTAGT. The CDR3 runs 14 residues. V gave up 2 bases and J gave up 11 bases; unmatched junction bases: 10. For the CDR3, the DNA is TGTGCCAGCAGTGACACGAACAGGGGGGGTAGTTACACCTTC. Protein sequence: CASSDTNRGGSYTF.

The rearrangement joins TRBV5-1 to TRBJ1-3; the D gene is possibly TRBD1 (5 bases). The CDR3 has 17 amino acids. CDR1 SGHRS and CDR2 YFSETQ come from the germline V gene. The germline V and J ends were trimmed by 0 bases and 4 bases, with 17 bases remaining between them. CDR3 bases: TGCGCCAGCAGCTTGGCCGAAGGGAATGGGGCCGGAAACACCATATATTTT. The encoded protein is CASSLAEGNGAGNTIYF.

This clone was found once. V gene TRBV19 combines with J gene TRBJ2-7; tentatively, D is TRBD1 (6 bases). With 3 bases removed from V and 5 bases from J, the gap between germline ends came to 20 bases. The CDR3 runs 16 residues. The germline V gene has CDR1 LNHDA and CDR2 SQIVND (reference sequence). CDR3 protein: CASSILMDSSPHEQYF. CDR3 DNA sequence: TGTGCCAGTAGTATTTTGATGGACAGCTCTCCCCACGAGCAGTACTTC.

The chain uses TRBV27 and TRBJ2-1, with 11 bases lining up with TRBD1. The CDR3 length is 13 residues. J lost 8 bases, V lost 6 bases, and 3 bases had no gene match. Looked up from germline, CDR1 is MNHEY and CDR2 is SMNVEV (reference sequence). The CDR3, as DNA: TGTGCCAGCAGGCGGACAGGGGGCGATGAGCAGTTCTTC. Translated: CASRRTGGDEQFF.

In DNA form, the CDR3 reads TGTGCCACTACAACAGGGCTTACTAGCGGTAACACCGGGGAGCTGTTTTTT. It codes for CATTTGLTSGNTGELFF. The rearrangement joins TRBV7-9 to TRBJ2-2; 8 bases match TRBD2. CDR3 size: 17 residues. The V and J ends lost 10 bases and 2 bases, in that order; junction bases with no gene match: 15. Germline CDR1 is SEHNR and CDR2 is FQNEAQ (reference sequence).

The chain recombines TRBV12-3 or TRBV12-4 with TRBJ1-6; no definite D call. The CDR3 has 13 residues. Deletions cut 3 bases from V and 7 bases from J, with 7 bases between. The CDR3 DNA follows: TGTGCCAGCAGTTTCTCCGTGAATTCACCCCTCCACTTT. Amino acids: CASSFSVNSPLHF.

This clone was counted a few times. The chain recombines TRBV28 with TRBJ1-1; maybe TRBD1 (5 bases). Trimming pared 6 bases from V and 1 base from J, leaving 18 bases between. CDR1 is MDHEN and CDR2 is SYDVKM in the germline V gene. The CDR3 sequence is 16 residues long. Here the CDR3 reads CASSRPWGQGNTEAFF. Written as DNA, the CDR3 is TGTGCCAGCAGCCGACCTTGGGGCCAGGGGAACACTGAAGCTTTCTTT. Full variable domain (remainder filled in from reference TRBV28 and TRBJ1-1): DVKVTQSSRYLVKRTGEKVFLECVQDMDHENMFWYRQDPGLGLRLIYFSYDVKMKEKGDIPEGYSVSREKKERFSLILESASTNQTSMYLCASSRPWGQGNTEAFFGQGTRLTVV.

The chain has TRBV12-3 or TRBV12-4 and TRBJ1-2; no reliable D call. V was pared by 2 bases and J by 4 bases, with 8 bases between. The CDR3 loop spans 13 amino acids. CDR3 region: CASSLRGSYGYTF. CDR3 DNA sequence: TGTGCCAGCAGTTTACGAGGTAGCTATGGCTACACCTTC.

The chain is built from TRBV5-1 and TRBJ2-1, with 12 nucleotides matching TRBD2. Germline V gene sequence: CDR1 SGHRS, CDR2 YFSETQ. Losses at the gene ends were 2 bases for V and 2 bases for J; bases not matched to a gene: 5. CDR3 length equals 17 residues. The CDR3 here is CASSFDLAGGAYNEQFF. The CDR3 nucleotides read TGCGCCAGCAGCTTTGATCTAGCGGGAGGGGCCTACAATGAGCAGTTCTTC.

The chain combines TRBV7-9 with TRBJ2-1; 9 bases are shared with TRBD2. The V gene end was trimmed by 5 bases and the J gene end by 5 bases; junction bases not matched to a gene: 10. The CDR3 extends over 16 amino acids. Germline loops: CDR1 SEHNR, CDR2 FQNEAQ (reference sequence). CDR3 region: CASSLGLAGPNNEQFF. The CDR3 bases are TGTGCCAGCAGCCTGGGGCTAGCGGGGCCTAACAATGAGCAGTTCTTC. Together with reference TRBV7-9 and TRBJ2-1, the CDR3 gives the full variable domain: DTGVSQNPRHKITKRGQNVTFRCDPISEHNRLYWYRQTLGQGPEFLTYFQNEAQLEKSRLLSDRFSAERPKGSFSTLEIQRTEQGDSAMYLCASSLGLAGPNNEQFFGPGTRLTVL.

The gene calls are TRBV19 and TRBJ1-2; no reliable D call. V was clipped by 0 bases and J by 8 bases, with 13 bases between them. The CDR3 runs 14 residues. Per the germline V gene, CDR1 is LNHDA and CDR2 is SQIVND (reference sequence). As DNA, the CDR3 is TGTGCCAGTAGTATAGATACGTTTTCGGGGGGCTACACCTTC. Translating it yields CASSIDTFSGGYTF.

V is TRBV3-1 (or the pseudogene TRBV3-2) and J is TRBJ2-1; 7 bases agree with TRBD2. CDR1 and CDR2 (germline): LGHDT, YNNKEL (reference sequence). CDR3 length equals 16 residues. Germline trimming cut 3 bases from V and 3 bases from J; bases unmatched to any gene: 8. CDR3 bases: TGTGCCAGCAGCCATGGCTTGTGGGGGGGCTACAATGAGCAGTTCTTC. This gives the protein CASSHGLWGGYNEQFF.

The chain has TRBV7-9 and TRBJ1-3; D unclear. CDR3 size: 19 residues. CDR1 SEHNR and CDR2 FQNEAQ come from the germline V gene (reference sequence). Trimming pared 3 bases from V and 4 bases from J, leaving 25 bases between. In nucleotides, the CDR3 is TGTGCCAGCAGCTTGCGAGGTGAAAGTCGAGGGAGAGGCGGAAACACCATATATTTT. It yields the protein CASSLRGESRGRGGNTIYF.

This clone was recorded a few times. The chain uses TRBV13 and TRBJ1-2; TRBD1 is a possible D gene (6 bases). V was clipped by 5 bases and J by 6 bases, with 19 bases between them. The CDR3 loop spans 15 amino acids. Germline CDR1 reads PRHDT; CDR2 reads FYEKMQ (reference sequence). Here the CDR3 DNA reads TGTGCCAGCAGCCTAAGCTCCATAACAGGGAATGGCTACACCTTC. This encodes CASSLSSITGNGYTF.

The V gene is TRBV4-1, the J gene TRBJ2-1, with TRBD2 identical over 15 bases. CDR3 size: 15 residues. The junction had 1 base not matched to a gene; V was cut back by 3 bases and J by 7 bases. The germline V gene has CDR1 MGHRA and CDR2 YSYEKL. The DNA for the CDR3 is TGCGCCAGCAGCCACGGGACTAGCGGGAGGAATGAGCAGTTCTTC. This translates into CASSHGTSGRNEQFF.

J is TRBJ2-1 and V is TRBV12-5; 10 bases line up with TRBD2. The germline gives CDR1 LGHNT, CDR2 FRNRAP. The CDR3 consists of 15 residues. J lost 8 bases, V lost 1 base, and 5 bases had no gene match. CDR3 in DNA: TGTGCTAGTGGTTTGGCCGCTAGCGGGGGCTATGAGCAGTTCTTC. It translates to CASGLAASGGYEQFF.

This sequence joins TRBV7-9 and TRBJ2-5, with 8 positions matching TRBD1. In germline, CDR1 is SEHNR, CDR2 FQNEAQ (reference sequence). The CDR3 consists of 14 residues. With V trimmed by 3 bases and J by 3 bases, 3 bases remained unmatched. The CDR3 region has the DNA TGTGCCAGCAGCTTCGGACAGGGAAAAGAGACCCAGTACTTC. This sequence encodes CASSFGQGKETQYF.

The chain employs TRBV3-1 (or the pseudogene TRBV3-2) and TRBJ2-5, with D possibly matching TRBD2 (6 bases). The CDR3 runs to 14 residues. Deletions cut 2 bases from V and 5 bases from J, with 12 bases between. Per germline, CDR1 LGHDT and CDR2 YNNKEL (reference sequence). CDR3 in DNA: TGTGCCAGCAGCCAACGGACGGGGGTGGAGACCCAGTACTTC. It translates to CASSQRTGVETQYF.

This chain uses TRBV5-4 with TRBJ1-2, with D hard to call. Germline V gene lookup returns CDR1 SGHNT and CDR2 YYREEE (reference sequence). The CDR3 runs 15 residues. V dropped 0 bases and J dropped 0 bases, with 9 bases sitting between them. This CDR3 is CASSLDPVSNYGYTF. The CDR3 DNA reads as TGTGCCAGCAGCTTGGATCCCGTTTCTAACTATGGCTACACCTTC.

V usage is TRBV5-1 and J usage is TRBJ2-3; D is possibly TRBD2 (6 bases). The CDR3 has 15 amino acids. Germline lookup yields CDR1 SGHRS and CDR2 YFSETQ. Between the trimmed V and J ends, which lost 4 bases and 1 base, there was a span of 13 bases. The DNA for the CDR3 is TGCGCCAGCAGCGACCCGGGACTGGGCACAGATACGCAGTATTTT. Its protein is CASSDPGLGTDTQYF.

The CDR3 coding sequence is TGCGCCAGCAGCAGAAGACTAGCGGTGGAGGAGACCCAGTACTTC. Encoded protein: CASSRRLAVEETQYF. The V gene is TRBV5-1, the J gene TRBJ2-5; 9 nucleotides agree with TRBD2. CDR3 size: 15 residues. Germline loops: CDR1 SGHRS, CDR2 YFSETQ. With V trimmed by 4 bases and J by 5 bases, 9 bases remained unmatched.

V gene TRBV7-9 combines with J gene TRBJ2-5, with 7 bases lining up with TRBD1. This CDR3 comprises 16 residues. Germline V lookup: CDR1 SEHNR, CDR2 FQNEAQ (reference sequence). V dropped 2 bases and J dropped 2; count of bases not matched to a gene: 8. The CDR3 loop is CASSLRGGGLQETQYF. In nucleotides, the CDR3 is TGTGCCAGCAGCTTACGAGGGGGCGGGTTACAAGAGACCCAGTACTTC.

The chain uses TRBV6-5 and TRBJ1-1; D not certain. The V and J ends lost 7 bases and 9 bases respectively, with 12 bases between them. Germline-derived CDR1 and CDR2 are MNHEY and SVGAGI. The CDR3 totals 11 residues. Written as DNA, the CDR3 is TGTGCCAGCATTATGTCGGAGAAAGCTTTCTTT. Translating gives CASIMSEKAFF.

The rearrangement uses TRBV30 and TRBJ1-1; D is unresolved. The V end lost 1 base, the J end lost 6 bases, and 21 bases lay between the germline ends. The CDR3 totals 16 residues. Per germline, CDR1 GTSNPN and CDR2 SVGIG (reference sequence). The CDR3 spells CAWSDALGSWSAEAFF. The CDR3 coding sequence is TGTGCCTGGAGTGACGCCTTAGGGAGTTGGAGCGCTGAAGCTTTCTTT.

This chain uses TRBV5-8 with TRBJ2-3; possible D gene TRBD2, 6 bases. CDR1 and CDR2 from the germline V gene are SGHTS and YDEGEE. V was shortened by 4 bases and J by 5 bases, with 17 bases between the two germline ends. The CDR3 spans 15 residues. The CDR3 DNA is TGTGCCAGCAGCCGACCGAGGAGGGCCCAAGATACGCAGTATTTT. It encodes CASSRPRRAQDTQYF.

The V call is TRBV11-1, the J call TRBJ1-2; the D is unclear. V was clipped by 5 bases and J by 3 bases, with 10 bases between them. This CDR3 contains 13 residues. The germline gives CDR1 SGHAT, CDR2 FQDESV (reference sequence). The CDR3 protein is CASSQPGYYGYTF. The CDR3 nucleotides read TGTGCCAGCAGCCAGCCGGGGTACTATGGCTACACCTTC.

This clone was counted once. The V call is TRBV25-1, the J call TRBJ2-2, with D possibly being TRBD1 (6 bases). From germline, CDR1 is MGHDK and CDR2 SYGVNS. This CDR3 is built from 15 residues. The V end lost 6 bases, the J end lost 4 bases, and 15 bases lay between the germline ends. The CDR3 here is CASRAGKGGTGELFF. Here the CDR3 DNA reads TGTGCCAGCAGAGCAGGGAAAGGGGGCACCGGGGAGCTGTTTTTT.

The chain recombines TRBV5-8 with TRBJ2-1, with D possibly being TRBD1 (5 bases). This CDR3 spans 12 amino acids. The germline V and J ends were trimmed by 3 bases and 12 bases, with 13 bases remaining between them. Germline CDR1 and CDR2: SGHTS and YDEGEE. The CDR3 here is CASSSSSGRQFF. The DNA of the CDR3 is TGTGCCAGCAGCTCCAGCTCAGGGCGGCAGTTCTTC.